The present T cell receptor beta chain was sequenced within a study of CD8 T cells in Susac syndrome. Random-hexamer reverse transcription was applied to about 0.45 to 1 ug RNA. TCRdb redid the calling of the immunoSEQ multiplex PCR reads with MiXCR, one entry per CDR3 protein. The repertoire holds about 190,000 distinct CDR3 sequences, almost 96% seen once, with approximately 0.1% in the top ten. This sequence originates from a human donor with Susac syndrome. What was sequenced was CD4+ T cells from PBMCs.

CDR3 loop: CASSPKGGGLSTDTQYF. CDR3 nucleotides: TGTGCCAGCAGTCCGAAGGGAGGGGGGCTAAGCACAGATACGCAGTATTTT. This chain uses TRBV6-1 with TRBJ2-3, with a weak D call TRBD2 (7 bases). V was clipped by 5 bases and J by 0 bases, with 18 bases between them. Germline V gives CDR1 MNHNS, CDR2 SASEGT. CDR3 length: 17 residues.